This TCR beta chain was found in a study of blood T cells in healthy people across ages. Study conclusions and caveats: What prevented conclusive comparison of naive and antigen-experienced cells was that PBMCs were unsorted.

With respect to this clonotype: Its antigen is still unknown.

PCR was performed a second time for about 6 to 12 cycles using a sample-barcoded 5' primer and a J-beta primer mix. Via MiXCR, TCRdb re-called the 5' RACE reads, giving one row per CDR3 protein. Of over a million distinct CDR3 sequences listed, 40% to 50% were seen once; the top ten hold about 19%. Russia was home to the donors, healthy Caucasian individuals aged roughly 6 to 100. The V gene's germline CDR1 is SQVTM and CDR2 ANQGSEA. V dropped 1 base and J dropped 1; count of bases not matched to a gene: 6. The CDR3 totals 16 residues. This receptor was obtained from a woman aged 55-75 years in good health. V and J are TRBV29-1 and TRBJ2-3; TRBD2 matches 9 bases. The sequencing sample was made of blood. The CDR3 spells CSVEALAGVGTDTQYF. CDR3 coding DNA: TGCAGCGTTGAAGCGTTAGCGGGAGTGGGCACAGATACGCAGTATTTT.